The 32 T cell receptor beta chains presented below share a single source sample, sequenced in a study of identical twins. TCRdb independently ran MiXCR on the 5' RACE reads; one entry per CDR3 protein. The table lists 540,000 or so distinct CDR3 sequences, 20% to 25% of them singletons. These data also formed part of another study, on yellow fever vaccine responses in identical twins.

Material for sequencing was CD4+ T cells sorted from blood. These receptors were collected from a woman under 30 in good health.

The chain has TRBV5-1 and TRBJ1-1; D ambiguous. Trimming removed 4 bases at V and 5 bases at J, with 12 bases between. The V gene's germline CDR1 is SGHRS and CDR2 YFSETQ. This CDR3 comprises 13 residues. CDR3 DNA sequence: TGCGCCAGCAGCCCGTCGGGGTTAACTGAAGCTTTCTTT. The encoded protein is CASSPSGLTEAFF. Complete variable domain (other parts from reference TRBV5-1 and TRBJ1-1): KAGVTQTPRYLIKTRGQQVTLSCSPISGHRSVSWYQQTPGQGLQFLFEYFSETQRNKGNFPGRFSGRQFSNSRSEMNVSTLELGDSALYLCASSPSGLTEAFFGQGTRLTVV.

This chain's CDR3 is CASSQGDRDSYEQYF. The DNA for the CDR3 is TGCGCCAGCAGCCAAGGGGACAGGGACAGTTACGAGCAGTACTTC. The gene calls are TRBV5-1 and TRBJ2-7; 9 bases are shared with TRBD1. J was trimmed by 4 bases and V by 4 bases; bases with no gene match: 9. The CDR3 loop spans 15 amino acids. From germline, CDR1 is SGHRS and CDR2 YFSETQ.

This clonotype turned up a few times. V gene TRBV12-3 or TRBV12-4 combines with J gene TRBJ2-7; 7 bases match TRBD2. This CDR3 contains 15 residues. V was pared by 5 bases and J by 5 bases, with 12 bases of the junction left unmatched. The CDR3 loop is CASSPGQAGTDEQYF. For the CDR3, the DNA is TGTGCCAGCAGTCCCGGACAAGCGGGAACGGACGAGCAGTACTTC.

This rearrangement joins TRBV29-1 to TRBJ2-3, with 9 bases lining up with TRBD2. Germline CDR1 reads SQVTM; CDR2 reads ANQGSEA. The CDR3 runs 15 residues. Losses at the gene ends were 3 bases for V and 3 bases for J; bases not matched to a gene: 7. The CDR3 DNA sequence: TGCAGCGTTGACCGGTTAGCGGGAGTGACAGATACGCAGTATTTT. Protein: CSVDRLAGVTDTQYF.

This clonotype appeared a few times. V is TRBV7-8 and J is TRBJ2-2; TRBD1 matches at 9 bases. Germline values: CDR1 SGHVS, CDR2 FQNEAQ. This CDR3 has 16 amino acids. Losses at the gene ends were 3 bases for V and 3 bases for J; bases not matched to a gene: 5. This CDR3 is CASSFRGQGYTGELFF. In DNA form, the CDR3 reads TGTGCCAGCAGCTTCCGGGGACAGGGTTACACCGGGGAGCTGTTTTTT.

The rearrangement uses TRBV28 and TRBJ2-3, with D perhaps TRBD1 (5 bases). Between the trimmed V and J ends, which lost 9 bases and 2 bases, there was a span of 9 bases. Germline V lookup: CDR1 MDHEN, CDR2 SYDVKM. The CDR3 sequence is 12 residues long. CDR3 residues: CASTRVTDTQYF. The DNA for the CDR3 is TGTGCCAGTACCAGGGTCACAGATACGCAGTATTTT.

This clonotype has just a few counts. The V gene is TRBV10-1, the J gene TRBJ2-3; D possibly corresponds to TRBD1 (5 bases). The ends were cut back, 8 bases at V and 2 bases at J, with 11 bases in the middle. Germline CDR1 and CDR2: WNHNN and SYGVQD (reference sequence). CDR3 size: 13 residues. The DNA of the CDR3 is TGCGCCAGCTCAGACAGCGACACAGATACGCAGTATTTT. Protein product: CASSDSDTDTQYF.

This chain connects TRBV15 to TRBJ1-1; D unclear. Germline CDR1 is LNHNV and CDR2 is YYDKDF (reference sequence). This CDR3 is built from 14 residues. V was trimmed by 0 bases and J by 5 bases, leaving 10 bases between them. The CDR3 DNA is TGTGCCACCAGCAGAGATTCGCACGGTACTGAAGCTTTCTTT. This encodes CATSRDSHGTEAFF.

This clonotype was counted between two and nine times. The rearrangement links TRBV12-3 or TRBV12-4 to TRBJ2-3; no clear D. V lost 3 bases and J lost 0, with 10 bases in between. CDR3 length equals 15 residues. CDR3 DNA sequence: TGTGCCAGCAGTTTCCGTATAACTAGCACAGATACGCAGTATTTT. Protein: CASSFRITSTDTQYF.

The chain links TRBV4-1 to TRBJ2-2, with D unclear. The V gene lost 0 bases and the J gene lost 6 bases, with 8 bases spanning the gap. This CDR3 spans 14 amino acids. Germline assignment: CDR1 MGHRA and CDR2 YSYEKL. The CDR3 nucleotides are TGCGCCAGCAGCCAAGATGCCCACCCCGGGGAGCTGTTTTTT. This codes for CASSQDAHPGELFF.

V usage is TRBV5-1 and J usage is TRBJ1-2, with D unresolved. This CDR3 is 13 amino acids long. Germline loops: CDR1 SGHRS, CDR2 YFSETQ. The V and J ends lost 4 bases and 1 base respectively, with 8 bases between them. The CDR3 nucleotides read TGCGCCAGCAGCGACCAGCTTAACTATGGCTACACCTTC. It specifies CASSDQLNYGYTF.

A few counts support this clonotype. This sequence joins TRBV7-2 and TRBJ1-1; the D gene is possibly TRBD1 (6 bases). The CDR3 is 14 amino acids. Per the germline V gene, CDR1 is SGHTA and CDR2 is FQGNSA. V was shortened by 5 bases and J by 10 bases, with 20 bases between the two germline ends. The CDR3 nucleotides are TGTGCCAGCAGCGGAGAGGTTAGAGGAGGGGGAGCTTTCTTT. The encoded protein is CASSGEVRGGGAFF.

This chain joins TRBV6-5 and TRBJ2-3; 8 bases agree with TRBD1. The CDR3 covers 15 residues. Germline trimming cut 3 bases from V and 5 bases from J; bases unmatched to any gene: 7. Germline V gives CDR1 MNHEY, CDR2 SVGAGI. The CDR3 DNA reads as TGTGCCAGCAGTTATTCGGACAGGGCGATAGATACGCAGTATTTT. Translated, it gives CASSYSDRAIDTQYF.

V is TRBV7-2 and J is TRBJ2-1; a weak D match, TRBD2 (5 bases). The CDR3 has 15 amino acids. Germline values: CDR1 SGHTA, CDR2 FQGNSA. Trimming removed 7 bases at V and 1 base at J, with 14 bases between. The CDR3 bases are TGTGCCAGCACCCCCCTCGGGGTTTCCTACAATGAGCAGTTCTTC. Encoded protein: CASTPLGVSYNEQFF.

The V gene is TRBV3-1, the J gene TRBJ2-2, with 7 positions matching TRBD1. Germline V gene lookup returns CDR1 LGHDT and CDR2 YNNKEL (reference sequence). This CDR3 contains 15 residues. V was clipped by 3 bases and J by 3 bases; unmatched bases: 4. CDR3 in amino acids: CASSHSDRDTGELFF. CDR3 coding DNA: TGTGCCAGCAGCCACTCCGACAGGGACACCGGGGAGCTGTTTTTT.

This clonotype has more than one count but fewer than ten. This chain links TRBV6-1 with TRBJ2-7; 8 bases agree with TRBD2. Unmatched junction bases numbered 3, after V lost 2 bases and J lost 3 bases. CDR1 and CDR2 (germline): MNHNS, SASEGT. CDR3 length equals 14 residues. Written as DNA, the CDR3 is TGTGCCAGCAGTGAATCGGGGGGGTTCTACGAGCAGTACTTC. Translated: CASSESGGFYEQYF.

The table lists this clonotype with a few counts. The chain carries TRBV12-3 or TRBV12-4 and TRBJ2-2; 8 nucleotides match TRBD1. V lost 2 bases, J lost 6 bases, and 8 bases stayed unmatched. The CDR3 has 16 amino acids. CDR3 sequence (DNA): TGTGCCAGCAGTTTATTTCAGGGGGCGATTGCCGGGGAGCTGTTTTTT. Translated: CASSLFQGAIAGELFF.

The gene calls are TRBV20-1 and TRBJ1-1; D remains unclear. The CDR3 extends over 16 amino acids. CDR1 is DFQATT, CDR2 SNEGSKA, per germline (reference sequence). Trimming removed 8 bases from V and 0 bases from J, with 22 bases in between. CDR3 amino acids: CSTTSGGRALNTEAFF. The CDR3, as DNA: TGCAGTACGACATCAGGAGGGCGGGCGTTGAACACTGAAGCTTTCTTT.

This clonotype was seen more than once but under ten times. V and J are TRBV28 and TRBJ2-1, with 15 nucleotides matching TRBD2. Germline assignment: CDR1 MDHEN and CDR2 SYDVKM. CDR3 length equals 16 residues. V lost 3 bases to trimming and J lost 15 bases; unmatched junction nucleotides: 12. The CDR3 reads CASSFPGLAGGADVFF. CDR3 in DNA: TGTGCCAGCAGTTTCCCCGGACTAGCGGGGGGGGCGGATGTGTTCTTC.

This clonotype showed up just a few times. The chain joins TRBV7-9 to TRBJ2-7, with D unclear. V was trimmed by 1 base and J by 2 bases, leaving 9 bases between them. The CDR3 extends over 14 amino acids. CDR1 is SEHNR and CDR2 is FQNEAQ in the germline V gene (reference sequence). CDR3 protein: CASSLEGLTYEQYV. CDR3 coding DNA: TGTGCCAGCAGCTTAGAGGGTTTAACCTACGAGCAGTACGTC.

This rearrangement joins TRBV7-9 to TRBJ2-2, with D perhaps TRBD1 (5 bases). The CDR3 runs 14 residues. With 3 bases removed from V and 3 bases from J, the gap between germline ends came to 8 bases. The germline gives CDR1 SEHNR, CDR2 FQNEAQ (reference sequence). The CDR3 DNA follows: TGTGCCAGCAGCTTCATCAGGGACACCGGGGAGCTGTTTTTT. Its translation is CASSFIRDTGELFF.

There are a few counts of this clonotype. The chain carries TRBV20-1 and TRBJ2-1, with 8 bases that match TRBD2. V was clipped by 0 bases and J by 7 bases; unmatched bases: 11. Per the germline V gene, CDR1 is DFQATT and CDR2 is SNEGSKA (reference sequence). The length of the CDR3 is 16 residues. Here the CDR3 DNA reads TGCAGTGCTAGAGATCAGGGGACTAGGCTTTATAATGAGCAGTTCTTC. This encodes CSARDQGTRLYNEQFF.

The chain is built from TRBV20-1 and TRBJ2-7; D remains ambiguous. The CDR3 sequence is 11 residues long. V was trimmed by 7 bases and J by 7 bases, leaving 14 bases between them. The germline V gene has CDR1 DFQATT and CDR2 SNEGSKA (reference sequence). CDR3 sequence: CSVMGWQEQYF. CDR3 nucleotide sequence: TGCAGTGTCATGGGCTGGCAGGAGCAGTACTTC.

CDR3 DNA: TGTGCCACCGACAAGGGGGCCGGATCGAATCAGCCCCAGCATTTT. Amino acids: CATDKGAGSNQPQHF. J is TRBJ1-5 and V is TRBV15, with 7 positions matching TRBD1. The CDR3 loop spans 15 amino acids. V was pared by 8 bases and J by 4 bases, with 11 bases of the junction left unmatched. Germline lookup yields CDR1 LNHNV and CDR2 YYDKDF (reference sequence). Looking up the rest from reference TRBV15 and TRBJ1-5 gives the full variable domain: DAMVIQNPRYQVTQFGKPVTLSCSQTLNHNVMYWYQQKSSQAPKLLFHYYDKDFNNEADTPDNFQSRRPNTSFCFLDIRSPGLGDTAMYLCATDKGAGSNQPQHFGDGTRLSIL.

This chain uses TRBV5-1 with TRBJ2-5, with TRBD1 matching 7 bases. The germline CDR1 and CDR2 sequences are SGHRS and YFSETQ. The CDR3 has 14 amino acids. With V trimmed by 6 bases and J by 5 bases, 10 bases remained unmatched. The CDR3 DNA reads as TGCGCCAGCATGGAAGGGGGCTTTTCGGAGACCCAGTACTTC. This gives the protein CASMEGGFSETQYF.

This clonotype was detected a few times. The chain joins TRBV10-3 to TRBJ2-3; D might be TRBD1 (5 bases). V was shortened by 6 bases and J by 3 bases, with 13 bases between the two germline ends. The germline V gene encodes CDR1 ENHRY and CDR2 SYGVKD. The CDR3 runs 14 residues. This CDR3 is CAIRPDKATDTQYF. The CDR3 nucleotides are TGTGCCATCAGGCCGGACAAAGCAACAGATACGCAGTATTTT.

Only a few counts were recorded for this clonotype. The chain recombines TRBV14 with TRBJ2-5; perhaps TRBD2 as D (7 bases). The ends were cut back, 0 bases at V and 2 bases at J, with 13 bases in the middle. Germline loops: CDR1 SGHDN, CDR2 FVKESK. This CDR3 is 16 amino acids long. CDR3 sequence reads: CASSQERGGVQETQYF. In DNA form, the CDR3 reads TGTGCCAGCAGCCAAGAGAGAGGGGGGGTACAAGAGACCCAGTACTTC.

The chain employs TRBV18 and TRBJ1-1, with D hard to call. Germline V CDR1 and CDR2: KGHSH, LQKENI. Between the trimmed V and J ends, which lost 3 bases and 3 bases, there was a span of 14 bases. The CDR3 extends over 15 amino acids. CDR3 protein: CASSPFGHRDTEAFF. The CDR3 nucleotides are TGTGCCAGCTCACCGTTTGGGCACCGGGACACTGAAGCTTTCTTT. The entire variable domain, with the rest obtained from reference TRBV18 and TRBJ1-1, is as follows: NAGVMQNPRHLVRRRGQEARLRCSPMKGHSHVYWYRQLPEEGLKFMVYLQKENIIDESGMPKERFSAEFPKEGPSILRIQQVVRGDSAAYFCASSPFGHRDTEAFFGQGTRLTVV.

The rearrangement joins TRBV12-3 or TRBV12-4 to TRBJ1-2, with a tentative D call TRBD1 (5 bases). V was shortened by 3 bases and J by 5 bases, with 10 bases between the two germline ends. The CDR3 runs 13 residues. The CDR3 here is CASSLGETYGYTF. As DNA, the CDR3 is TGTGCCAGCAGTTTGGGGGAAACTTATGGCTACACCTTC.

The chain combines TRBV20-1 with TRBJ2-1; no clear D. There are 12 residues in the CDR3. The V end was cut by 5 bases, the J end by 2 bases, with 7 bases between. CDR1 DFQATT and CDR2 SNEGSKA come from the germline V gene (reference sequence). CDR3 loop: CSADSAYNEQFF. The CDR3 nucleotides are TGCAGTGCTGATTCTGCCTACAATGAGCAGTTCTTC.

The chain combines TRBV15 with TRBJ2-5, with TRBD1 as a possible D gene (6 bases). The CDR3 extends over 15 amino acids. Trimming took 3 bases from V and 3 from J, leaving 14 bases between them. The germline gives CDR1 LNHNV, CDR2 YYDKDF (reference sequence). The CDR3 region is CATSRDRGRKETQYF. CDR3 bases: TGTGCCACCAGCAGGGACAGAGGGAGAAAAGAGACCCAGTACTTC.

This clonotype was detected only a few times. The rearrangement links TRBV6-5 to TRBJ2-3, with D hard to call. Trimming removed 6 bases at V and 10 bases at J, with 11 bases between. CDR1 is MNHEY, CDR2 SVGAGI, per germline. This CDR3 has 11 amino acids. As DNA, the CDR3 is TGTGCCAGCAGCAAAGGGCAATCGCAGTATTTT. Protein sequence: CASSKGQSQYF.